This TCR beta chain was sequenced in a study of cytomegalovirus exposure and HLA in healthy donors (dated by TCRdb to the late 2010s). Notes on the research overall: According to an earlier analysis of several hundred of the donors, some 180 million T cells yielded roughly 110 million unique TCR beta sequences and about 300 Gb of sequence data. All discovery cohort repertoires had been generated using a single sequencing platform. In an earlier analysis of 587 of the donors, high-throughput TCR beta sequencing was used to judge whether each TCR beta V gene segment behaved as functional or pseudogenic. Donor age, sex, ethnicity and CMV serostatus were collected together with the repertoire data. Typing coverage varied by locus: roughly 629-640 donors for A, B, C, DRB1 and DQB1; around 560 for DQA1; approximately 570 for DPA1; approximately 450 for DPB1. Along with the roughly 710-subject first cohort, a separate validation cohort of some 130 different subjects was used. Among under 450 genotyped donors of the cohort, an average of approximately 240,000 unique TCR beta nucleotide sequences were sequenced per donor, 15% to 20% of them non-productive. An early release covering just under 650 HLA-typed donors comprised 300 to 350 gigabases of sequencing data and tens of millions of unique TCR sequences. The later analysis used no new phenotypic data to find candidate immune exposures, relying instead on TCR beta sequences and their occurrence across donors. To predict cytomegalovirus infection status, the study combined high-throughput TCR immunosequencing, statistical association of individual TCRs with disease status, and machine learning. A later genetic analysis took genome-wide SNP genotypes for about three fifths of the 666 donors and used that subset as a discovery cohort. The study was designed to test whether signatures of past pathogen exposure could be identified by cataloging public T cell receptors. Using immunosequencing, the study profiled T cell repertoires from roughly 650 subjects and related those repertoires to cytomegalovirus serostatus. Of the roughly 400 genotyped donors, approximately 81% were placed in the genetic ancestry cluster associated with self-reported Caucasian donors. A later analysis re-analyzed previously published TCR beta repertoires from 666 donors and added high-resolution HLA genotyping to study TCR occurrence patterns. A handful of DR-DQ haplotypes were handled as single units for association and clustering because linkage in the cohort was strong. Both class I and class II loci were covered by HLA typing, at four-digit resolution. Paper-wide results and their limitations: The sequencing pipeline was judged likely to have produced a cluster of highly shared sequence variants as a technical artifact. Roughly uniform sequencing depth across donors was assumed in presence/absence analyses, although this assumption may not hold. A later analysis reported that several top co-occurrence clusters appeared linked to parvovirus B19, influenza, CMV and Epstein-Barr virus. The classifier was reported to diagnose cytomegalovirus status with high specificity and sensitivity in both the original and validation cohorts. At a false discovery rate of 0.05, a later analysis linked 16,951 TCR beta sequences to specific HLA alleles. Because HLA typing was unavailable for some donors at each locus, only the typed subset was used in association tests. This cohort had only TCR beta chains sequenced, and the lack of alpha or paired-chain data limited which features could be detected. In a later analysis, the rate of TCR association differed among HLA loci, with DRB1 alleles having the most associated TCRs and HLA-C alleles having the fewest. Immune exposure information for the cohort was limited to CMV serostatus. A few of the identified cytomegalovirus-associated TCR beta chains were confirmed in vitro to be specific for cytomegalovirus antigens. While some public TCRs were present in many individuals, most TCR sequences turned up only very rarely across donors. A later analysis found that most CMV-associated TCR beta chains appeared HLA-restricted, with HLA associations seemingly driven largely by CMV exposure. In a later genetic analysis, fewer N-insertions in productive TCRs were reported among donors in an Asian-associated ancestry cluster than the approximately 670-donor mean. Linkage disequilibrium might explain the correlated functional status among segregating V segments, but an unknown experimental factor could not be ruled out. Compared with equally common non-associated chains, HLA-associated TCR beta chains in a later analysis were more clonally expanded and had lower generation probabilities. Strong co-occurrence of HLA alleles, especially DR and DQ, made assigning TCR associations to individual alleles difficult. In the study, 164 TCR beta chains were listed as associated with cytomegalovirus. A further reported finding was that TCR beta sequences accurately predicted the HLA-A and HLA-B alleles for most subjects in the first cohort. Because the 87-base-pair reads could not distinguish some IMGT-functional V segments, including TRBV6-2 and TRBV6-3, those segments were excluded. The earlier analysis of fewer than 750 of the donors excluded seventeen rarely observed V segments, including chromosome 9 orphons, because counts were too low. Broadly in line with IMGT annotations, most TCR beta V segments showed up in productive rearrangements about 87% or about 30% of the time in an earlier analysis of around 600 of the donors. A later genetic analysis associated a missense DCLRE1C variant with V-gene and J-gene trimming of TCR beta chains, and an independent cohort replicated the association. It was suggested by the authors that the approach could potentially be generalized to other disease states and immunological phenotypes.

The table lists this clone with a count of one. Its antigen remains undetermined. Base qualities are missing; no much larger clone stands one base away. Relative to germline, V is 3 bases shorter and J is 2 bases shorter, with 7 bases between their ends. Reading the germline V gene gives CDR1 SGHTA and CDR2 FQGNSA. Taken from cysteine to phenylalanine, the CDR3 has 13 residues. Of all the DNA, just the CDR3 is kept, 39 bases in frame from base 1. In total, roughly 670 healthy bone marrow donors made up the cohort. All cohort members were sampled while nominally healthy, although unrecorded immune exposures were likely present. The donor tested CMV seronegative, placing the donor among the 300 to 450 seronegative members of the cohort. A peripheral blood sample was collected from each donor, and TCR beta sequencing was performed on peripheral blood mononuclear cells. Genomic DNA was extracted from the blood cell samples with the Qiagen DNeasy Blood Extraction Kit.

The library came from the immunoSEQ multiplex PCR assay. For the multiplex PCR, a mixture combining 60 forward primers for TCR Vbeta segments and 13 reverse primers for TCR Jbeta segments was used. Amplification of the CDR3 region of rearranged TCR beta genes was performed with a multiplex PCR assay on genomic DNA. Amplified TCR beta libraries were sequenced as 87-base-pair reads on the Illumina HiSeq System. From the authors' description of their analysis: Across the 700 or so repertoires, a later analysis counted roughly 84 million unique TCR beta chains, approximately 10 million of which were shared by at least two donors. To remove PCR and sequencing errors, raw reads were error-corrected and collapsed into unique sequences using a nearest-neighbor algorithm that merged closely related sequences. CDR3 sequences were aligned to IMGT reference sequences to assign V, D and J gene segments. For a sequence to be retained, at least a six-nucleotide match to both a V gene segment and a J gene segment was required. Rearrangements were called productive when the CDR3 lacked stop codons and stayed in frame with V and J; all others were non-productive. CDR3 was defined according to IMGT convention as the region running from the second conserved V-encoded cysteine to the conserved J-encoded phenylalanine. The earlier analysis of around 640 of the donors excluded sequences that lacked an unambiguous match to a single V gene segment. An earlier analysis of approximately 590 of the donors classified V segments as functional when productive rearrangements were above 56.7% and as segregating when the standard deviation between donors was above 5%. To diagnose cytomegalovirus status from the catalog of TCR beta chain sequences, a statistical classification framework was built. V and J gene assignment, in a later analysis, came from comparing TCR nucleotide sequences with IMGT/GENE-DB human TR gene sequences. A later analysis assigned CDR3 sequences and most-parsimonious VDJ recombination scenarios with the TCRdist pipeline. In a later analysis, each TCR beta chain was defined by its CDR3 amino acid sequence together with its V-gene family, and reads without a unique V-gene family were excluded. A later analysis removed several hundred highly shared, low-generation-probability nucleotide sequences to deal with suspected cross-contamination and a sequencing artifact. For each public chain, a later analysis derived a clonal expansion index from normalized ranks of inferred template counts within each repertoire. Generation probabilities in a later analysis came from a VDJ recombination model fitted to out-of-frame rearrangements, and those results were checked against IGoR. In a later analysis, TCR-TCR, TCR-HLA and TCR-CMV co-occurrence was scored with hypergeometric tests, and a repertoire-size bias correction was applied to TCR pairs. To estimate false discovery rates, a later analysis permuted the HLA or CMV assignments 20 times. In a later analysis, co-occurring TCRs were grouped with DBSCAN, and TCRdist sequence similarity was added when clustering was performed within HLA-allele-positive subsets. For co-occurrence clustering, repertoires with fewer than 30,000 or more than 120,000 public chains were excluded, along with five repertoires with anomalous nucleotide sharing. What TCRdb holds here is the immuneACCESS table cut down to in-frame rearrangements. Part of the clones is not present; checked against another copy, under half of the missing clones reflect an unresolved V gene, and the others are unexplained. V, J and clone size are those of that table, while D and trimming were read from the DNA. A total of 110,000 to 150,000 clones appear in this sample, 55% to 80% of them only once. Jointly, the top ten make up about 1.2% of the sample.

The receptor chain draws on TRBV7-2 and TRBJ1-2; D gene: possibly TRBD1, on 6 matching bases. The sample was PBMCs. The clonotype was recovered from a woman aged 40-49 years in good health and CMV-seronegative. The CDR3 protein: CASSFDRNYGYTF. The DNA sequence is as follows: TGTGCCAGCAGCTTCGACAGGAACTATGGCTACACCTTC.